This T cell receptor (beta chain) was identified during a study of cytomegalovirus exposure and HLA in healthy donors. The study ran its PCR with 60 Vbeta and 13 Jbeta primers. Profiling relied on immunoSEQ multiplex PCR, and the TCRdb table lists in-frame clones only, not all of them. The sample has 110,000 or so clones; roughly four fifths are singletons. Regarding this clone: Its antigen remains unidentified.

The CDR3 has 15 residues. V lost 5 bases, J lost 0 bases, and 2 bases stayed unmatched. The germline CDR1 and CDR2 sequences are SGHNT and YENEEA. Study-wide results and caveats: A later analysis found that most CMV-associated TCR beta chains appeared HLA-restricted. Among TCR beta chains, those listed as cytomegalovirus-associated numbered over 150. A later analysis, which compared TCR beta chains of equal frequency, found the HLA-associated ones more clonally expanded. In vitro checks showed that a few CMV-associated chains really do target CMV antigens.

The genes are TRBV11-3 and TRBJ2-2; 8 bases are shared with TRBD2. This clonotype originated in a woman aged 18 to 35 in good health and CMV-seronegative. Sequencing input: PBMCs. CDR3 bases: TGTGCCAGCAGCCGGCGGGGGGCGAACACCGGGGAGCTGTTTTTT. Protein: CASSRRGANTGELFF.